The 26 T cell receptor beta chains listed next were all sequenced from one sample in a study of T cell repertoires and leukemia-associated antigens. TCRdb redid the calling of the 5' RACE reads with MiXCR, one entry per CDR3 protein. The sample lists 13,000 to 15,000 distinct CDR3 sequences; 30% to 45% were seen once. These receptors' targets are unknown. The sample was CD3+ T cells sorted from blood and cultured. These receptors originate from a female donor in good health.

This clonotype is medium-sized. CDR3 amino acids: CASSWGAGTSYEQYF. CDR3 bases: TGCGCCAGCAGCTGGGGGGCCGGGACCTCCTACGAGCAGTACTTC. The chain employs TRBV5-1 and TRBJ2-7; D possibly uses TRBD1 or TRBD2 (6 bases each). The germline CDR1 and CDR2 sequences are SGHRS and YFSETQ. The CDR3 consists of 15 residues. The V and J ends lost 3 bases and 0 bases respectively, with 13 bases between them.

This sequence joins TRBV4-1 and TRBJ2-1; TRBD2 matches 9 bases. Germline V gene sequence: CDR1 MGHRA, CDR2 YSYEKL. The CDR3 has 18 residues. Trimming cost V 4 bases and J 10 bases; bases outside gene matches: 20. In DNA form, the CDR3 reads TGCGCCAGCAGCCCATTTGGAATAGCGGGAGTCGAAGGTTTGGAGCAGTTCTTC. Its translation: CASSPFGIAGVEGLEQFF.

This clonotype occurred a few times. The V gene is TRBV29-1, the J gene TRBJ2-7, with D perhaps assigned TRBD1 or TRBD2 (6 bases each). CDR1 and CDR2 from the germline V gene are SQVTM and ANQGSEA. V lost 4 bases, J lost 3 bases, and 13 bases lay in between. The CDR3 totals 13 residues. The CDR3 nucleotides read TGCAGCGTTGGAGCTAAGGGGGGCTACGAGCAGTACTTC. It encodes CSVGAKGGYEQYF.

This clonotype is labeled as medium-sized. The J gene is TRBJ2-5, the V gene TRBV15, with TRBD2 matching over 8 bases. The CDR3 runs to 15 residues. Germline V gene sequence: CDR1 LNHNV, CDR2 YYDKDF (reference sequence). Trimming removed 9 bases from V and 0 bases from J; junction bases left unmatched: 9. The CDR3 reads CATSKRELNQETQYF. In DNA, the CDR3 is TGTGCCACTTCGAAGCGGGAGTTGAACCAAGAGACCCAGTACTTC.

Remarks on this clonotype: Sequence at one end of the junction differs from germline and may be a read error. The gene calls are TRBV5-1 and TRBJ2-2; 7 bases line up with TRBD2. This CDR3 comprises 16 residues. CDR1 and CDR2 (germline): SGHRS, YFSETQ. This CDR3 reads CVSTPIPSGNTGELFF. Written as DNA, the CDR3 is TGCGTCAGCACCCCGATACCTAGCGGGAACACCGGGGAGCTGTTTTTT. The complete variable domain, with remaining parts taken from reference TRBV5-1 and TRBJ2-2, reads KAGVTQTPRYLIKTRGQQVTLSCSPISGHRSVSWYQQTPGQGLQFLFEYFSETQRNKGNFPGRFSGRQFSNSRSEMNVSTLELGDSALYLCVSTPIPSGNTGELFFGEGSRLTVL.

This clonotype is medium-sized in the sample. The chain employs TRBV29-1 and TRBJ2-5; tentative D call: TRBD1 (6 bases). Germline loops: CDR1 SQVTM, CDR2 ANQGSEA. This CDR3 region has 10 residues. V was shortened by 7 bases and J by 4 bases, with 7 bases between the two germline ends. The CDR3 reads CSGGRETQYF. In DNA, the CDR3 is TGCAGCGGGGGGCGAGAGACCCAGTACTTC.

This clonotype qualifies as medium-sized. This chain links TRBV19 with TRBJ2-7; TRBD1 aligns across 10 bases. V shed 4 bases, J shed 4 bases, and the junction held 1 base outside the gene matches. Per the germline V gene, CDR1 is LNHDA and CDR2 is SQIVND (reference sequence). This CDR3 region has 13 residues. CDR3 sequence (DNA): TGTGCCAGTAGTAGGGACAGGGGATACGAGCAGTACTTC. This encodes CASSRDRGYEQYF.

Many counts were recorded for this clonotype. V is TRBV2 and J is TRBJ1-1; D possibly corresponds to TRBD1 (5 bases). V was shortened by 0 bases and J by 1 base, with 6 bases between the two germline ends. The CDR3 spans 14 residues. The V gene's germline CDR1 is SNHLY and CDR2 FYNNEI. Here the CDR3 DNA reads TGTGCCAGCAGTGAAGCCAGGGCGAACACTGAAGCTTTCTTT. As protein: CASSEARANTEAFF.

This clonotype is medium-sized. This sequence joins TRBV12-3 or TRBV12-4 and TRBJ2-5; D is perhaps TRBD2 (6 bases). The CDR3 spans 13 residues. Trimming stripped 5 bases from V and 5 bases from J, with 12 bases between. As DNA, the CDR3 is TGTGCCAGCAGTGGGGACGCGGGGGAGACCCAGTACTTC. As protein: CASSGDAGETQYF.

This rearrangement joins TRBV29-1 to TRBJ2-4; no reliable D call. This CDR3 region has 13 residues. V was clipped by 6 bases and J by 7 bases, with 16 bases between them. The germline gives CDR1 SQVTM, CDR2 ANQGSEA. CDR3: CSVSGSTVNIQYF. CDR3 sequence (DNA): TGCAGCGTCTCCGGGTCCACAGTTAACATTCAGTACTTC.

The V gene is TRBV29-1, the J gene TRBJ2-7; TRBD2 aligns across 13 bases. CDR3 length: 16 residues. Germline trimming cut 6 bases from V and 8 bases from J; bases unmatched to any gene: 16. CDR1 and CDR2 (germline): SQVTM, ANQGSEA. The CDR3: CSVNGLAGVIGVQQYF. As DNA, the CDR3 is TGCAGCGTGAACGGACTAGCGGGAGTAATTGGTGTGCAGCAGTACTTC.

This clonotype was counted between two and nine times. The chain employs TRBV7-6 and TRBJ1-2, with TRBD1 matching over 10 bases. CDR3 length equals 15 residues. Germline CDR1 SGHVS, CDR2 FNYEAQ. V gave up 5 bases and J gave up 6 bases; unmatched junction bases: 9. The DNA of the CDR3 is TGTGCCAGCAGCCCGAATCCCGGGACAGGGGATGGCTACACCTTC. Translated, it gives CASSPNPGTGDGYTF. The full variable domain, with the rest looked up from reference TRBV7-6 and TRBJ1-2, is GAGVSQSPRYKVTKRGQDVALRCDPISGHVSLYWYRQALGQGPEFLTYFNYEAQQDKSGLPNDRFSAERPEGSISTLTIQRTEQRDSAMYRCASSPNPGTGDGYTFGSGTRLTVV.

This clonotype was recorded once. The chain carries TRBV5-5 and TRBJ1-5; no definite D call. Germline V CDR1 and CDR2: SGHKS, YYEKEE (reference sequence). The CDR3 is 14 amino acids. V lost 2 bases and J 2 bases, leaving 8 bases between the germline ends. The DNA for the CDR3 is TGTGCCAGCAGCTTCGGTTATGGCAATCAGCCCCAGCATTTT. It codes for CASSFGYGNQPQHF. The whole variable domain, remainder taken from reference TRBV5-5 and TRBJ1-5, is DAGVTQSPTHLIKTRGQQVTLRCSPISGHKSVSWYQQVLGQGPQFIFQYYEKEERGRGNFPDRFSARQFPNYSSELNVNALLLGDSALYLCASSFGYGNQPQHFGDGTRLSIL.

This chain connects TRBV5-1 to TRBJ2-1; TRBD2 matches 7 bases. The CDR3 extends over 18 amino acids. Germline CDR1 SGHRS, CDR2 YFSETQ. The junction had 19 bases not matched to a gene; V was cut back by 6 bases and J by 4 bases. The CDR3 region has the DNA TGCGCCAGCACCCTATTGGTCCAGGGCGGGAGTAGGTACAATGAGCAGTTCTTC. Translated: CASTLLVQGGSRYNEQFF.

CDR3 in amino acids: CASSQDGGGLLSETQYF. DNA of the CDR3: TGCGCCAGCAGCCAAGACGGAGGGGGCCTGTTATCAGAGACCCAGTACTTC. The genes are TRBV4-3 and TRBJ2-5, with TRBD1 as a possible D gene (7 bases). CDR3 size: 17 residues. Trimming stripped 0 bases from V and 4 bases from J, with 18 bases between. The germline CDR1 and CDR2 sequences are LGHNA and YSLEER.

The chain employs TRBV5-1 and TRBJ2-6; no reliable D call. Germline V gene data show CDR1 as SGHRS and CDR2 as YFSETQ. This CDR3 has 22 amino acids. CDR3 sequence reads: CTLYAVLVGALVPMAMVNVLTF. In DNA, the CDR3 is TGCACCTTGTATGCCGTGCTGGTCGGTGCCCTCGTGCCGATGGCCATGGTCAACGTCCTGACTTTC. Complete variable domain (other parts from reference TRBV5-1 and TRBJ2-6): KAGVTQTPRYLIKTRGQQVTLSCSPISGHRSVSWYQQTPGQGLQFLFEYFSETQRNKGNFPGRFSGRQFSNSRSEMNVSTLELGDSALYLCTLYAVLVGALVPMAMVNVLTFGAGSRLTVL.

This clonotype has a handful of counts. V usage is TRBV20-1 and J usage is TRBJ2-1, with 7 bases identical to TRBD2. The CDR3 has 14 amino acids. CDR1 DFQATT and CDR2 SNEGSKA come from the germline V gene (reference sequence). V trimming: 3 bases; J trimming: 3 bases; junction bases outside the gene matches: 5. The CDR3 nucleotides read TGCAGTGCTAGTGTGAGGGACTACTACAATGAGCAGTTCTTC. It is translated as CSASVRDYYNEQFF.

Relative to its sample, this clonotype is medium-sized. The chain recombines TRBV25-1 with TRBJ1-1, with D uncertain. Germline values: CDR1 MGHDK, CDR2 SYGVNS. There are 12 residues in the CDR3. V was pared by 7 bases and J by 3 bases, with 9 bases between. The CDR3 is CASISPDTEAFF. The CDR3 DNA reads TGTGCCAGCATCTCCCCGGACACTGAAGCTTTCTTT.

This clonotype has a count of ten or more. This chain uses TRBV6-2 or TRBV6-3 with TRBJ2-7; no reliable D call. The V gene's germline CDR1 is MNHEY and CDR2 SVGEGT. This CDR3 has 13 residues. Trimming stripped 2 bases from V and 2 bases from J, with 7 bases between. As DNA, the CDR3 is TGTGCCAGCAGTTACGGCGAGACCTACGAGCAGTACTTC. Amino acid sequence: CASSYGETYEQYF.

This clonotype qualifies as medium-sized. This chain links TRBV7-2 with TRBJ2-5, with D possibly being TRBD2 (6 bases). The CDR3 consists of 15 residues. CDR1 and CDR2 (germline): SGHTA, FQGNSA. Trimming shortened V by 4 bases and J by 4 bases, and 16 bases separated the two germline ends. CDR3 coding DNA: TGTGCCAGCAGCTGGACCGGCGGGATCATAGAGACCCAGTACTTC. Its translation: CASSWTGGIIETQYF.

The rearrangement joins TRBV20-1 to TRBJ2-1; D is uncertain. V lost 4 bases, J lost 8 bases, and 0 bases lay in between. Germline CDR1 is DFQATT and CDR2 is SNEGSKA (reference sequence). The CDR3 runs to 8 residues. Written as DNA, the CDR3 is TGCAGTGCTAATGAGCAGTTCTTC. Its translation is CSANEQFF.

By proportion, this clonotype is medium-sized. Here the CDR3 DNA reads TGCAGTGCTAGCCAACCCACAGATACGCAGTATTTT. This translates into CSASQPTDTQYF. The V and J genes are TRBV20-1 and TRBJ2-3; D not certain. The germline V gene encodes CDR1 DFQATT and CDR2 SNEGSKA (reference sequence). This CDR3 is 12 amino acids long. The V gene lost 3 bases and the J gene lost 2 bases, with 6 bases spanning the gap.

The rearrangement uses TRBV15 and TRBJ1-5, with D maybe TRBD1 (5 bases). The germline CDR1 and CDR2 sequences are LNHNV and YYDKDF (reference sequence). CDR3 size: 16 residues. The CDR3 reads CTSSRDQARVNQPQHF. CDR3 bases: TGTACCTCCAGCAGAGATCAGGCCAGGGTCAATCAGCCCCAGCATTTT.

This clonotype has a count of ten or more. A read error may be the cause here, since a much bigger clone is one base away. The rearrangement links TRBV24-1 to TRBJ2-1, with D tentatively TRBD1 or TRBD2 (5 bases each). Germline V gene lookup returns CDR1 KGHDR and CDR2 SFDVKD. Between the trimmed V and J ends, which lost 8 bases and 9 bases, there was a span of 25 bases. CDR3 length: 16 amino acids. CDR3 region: CATTGDGTAPPGEQFF. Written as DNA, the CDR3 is TGTGCCACCACCGGTGACGGGACCGCGCCTCCGGGTGAGCAGTTCTTC.

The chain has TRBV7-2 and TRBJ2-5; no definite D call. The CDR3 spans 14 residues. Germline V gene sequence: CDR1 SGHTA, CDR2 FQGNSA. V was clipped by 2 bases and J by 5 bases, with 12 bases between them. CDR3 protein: CASSLRDPCETQYF. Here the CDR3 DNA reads TGTGCCAGCAGCTTAAGGGATCCGTGTGAGACCCAGTACTTC.

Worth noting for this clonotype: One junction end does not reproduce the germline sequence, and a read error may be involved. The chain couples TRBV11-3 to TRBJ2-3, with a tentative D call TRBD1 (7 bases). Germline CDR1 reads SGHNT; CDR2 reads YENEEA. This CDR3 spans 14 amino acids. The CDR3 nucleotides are TGCGCCAGCAGCCTCACCAGGGGGGCAGATACGCAGTATTTT. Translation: CASSLTRGADTQYF. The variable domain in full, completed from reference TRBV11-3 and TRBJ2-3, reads EAGVVQSPRYKIIEKKQPVAFWCNPISGHNTLYWYLQNLGQGPELLIRYENEEAVDDSQLPKDRFSAERLKGVDSTLKIQPAELGDSAVYLCASSLTRGADTQYFGPGTRLTVL.